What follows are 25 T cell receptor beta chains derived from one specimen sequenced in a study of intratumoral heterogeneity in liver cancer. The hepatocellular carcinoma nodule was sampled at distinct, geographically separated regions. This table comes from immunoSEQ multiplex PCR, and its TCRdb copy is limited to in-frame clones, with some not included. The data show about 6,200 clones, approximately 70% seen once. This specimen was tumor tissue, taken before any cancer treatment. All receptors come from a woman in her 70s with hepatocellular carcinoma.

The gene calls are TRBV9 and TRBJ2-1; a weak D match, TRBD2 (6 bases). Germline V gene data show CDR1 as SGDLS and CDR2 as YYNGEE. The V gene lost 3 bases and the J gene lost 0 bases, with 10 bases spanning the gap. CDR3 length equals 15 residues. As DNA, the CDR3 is TGTGCCAGCAGCGGCCGGGGGAGCTCCTACAATGAGCAGTTCTTC. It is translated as CASSGRGSSYNEQFF.

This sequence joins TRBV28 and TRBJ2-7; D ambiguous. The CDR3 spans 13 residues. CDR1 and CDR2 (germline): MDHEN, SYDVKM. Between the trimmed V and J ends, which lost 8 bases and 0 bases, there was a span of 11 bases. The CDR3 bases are TGTGCCAGCGCCGGTGGAACCTCCTACGAGCAGTACTTC. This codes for CASAGGTSYEQYF.

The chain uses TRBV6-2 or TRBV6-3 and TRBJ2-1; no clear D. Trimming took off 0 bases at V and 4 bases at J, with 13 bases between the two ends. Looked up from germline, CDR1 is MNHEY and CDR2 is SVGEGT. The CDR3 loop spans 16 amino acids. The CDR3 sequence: CASSYSIRAPYNEQFF. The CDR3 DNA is TGTGCCAGCAGTTACTCGATCCGGGCCCCTTACAATGAGCAGTTCTTC.

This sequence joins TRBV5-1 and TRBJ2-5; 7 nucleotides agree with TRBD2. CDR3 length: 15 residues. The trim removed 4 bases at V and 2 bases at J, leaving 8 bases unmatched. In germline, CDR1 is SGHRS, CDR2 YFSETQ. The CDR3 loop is CASSGTGGGQETQYF. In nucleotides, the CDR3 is TGCGCCAGCAGCGGTACGGGAGGAGGTCAAGAGACCCAGTACTTC. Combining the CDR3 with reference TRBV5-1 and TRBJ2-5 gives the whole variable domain KAGVTQTPRYLIKTRGQQVTLSCSPISGHRSVSWYQQTPGQGLQFLFEYFSETQRNKGNFPGRFSGRQFSNSRSEMNVSTLELGDSALYLCASSGTGGGQETQYFGPGTRLLVL.

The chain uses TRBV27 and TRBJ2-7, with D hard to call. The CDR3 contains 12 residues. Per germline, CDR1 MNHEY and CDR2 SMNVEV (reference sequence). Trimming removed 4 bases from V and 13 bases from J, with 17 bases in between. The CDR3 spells CASSSSLEYYYF. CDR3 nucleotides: TGTGCCAGCAGTTCATCCCTGGAATATTATTACTTC.

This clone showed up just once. The CDR3 protein is CSVERGRATETQYF. The CDR3 nucleotides are TGCAGCGTTGAGCGTGGGAGGGCCACAGAGACCCAGTACTTC. This rearrangement joins TRBV29-1 to TRBJ2-5; 7 nucleotides align to TRBD2. The CDR3 is 14 amino acids. V dropped 3 bases and J dropped 4; count of bases not matched to a gene: 8. CDR1 and CDR2 from the germline V gene are SQVTM and ANQGSEA.

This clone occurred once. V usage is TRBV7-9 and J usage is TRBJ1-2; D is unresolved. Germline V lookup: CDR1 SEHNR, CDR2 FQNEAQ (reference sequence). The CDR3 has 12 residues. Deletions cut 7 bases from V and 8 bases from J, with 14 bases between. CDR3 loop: CASTQTGYGYTF. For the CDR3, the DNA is TGTGCCAGCACCCAGACGGGCTACGGCTACACCTTC.

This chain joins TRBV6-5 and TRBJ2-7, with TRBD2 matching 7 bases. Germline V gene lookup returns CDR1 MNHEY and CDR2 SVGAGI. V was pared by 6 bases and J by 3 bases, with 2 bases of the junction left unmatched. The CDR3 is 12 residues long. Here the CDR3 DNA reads TGTGCCAGCAGGGCTAGCGGCTACGAGCAGTACTTC. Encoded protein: CASRASGYEQYF.

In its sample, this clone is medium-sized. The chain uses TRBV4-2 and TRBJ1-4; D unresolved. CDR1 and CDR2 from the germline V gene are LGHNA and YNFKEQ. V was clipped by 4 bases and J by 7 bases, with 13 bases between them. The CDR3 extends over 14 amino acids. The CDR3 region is CASSLGQRGEKLFF. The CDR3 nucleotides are TGTGCCAGCAGCCTTGGCCAGAGAGGTGAAAAACTGTTTTTT.

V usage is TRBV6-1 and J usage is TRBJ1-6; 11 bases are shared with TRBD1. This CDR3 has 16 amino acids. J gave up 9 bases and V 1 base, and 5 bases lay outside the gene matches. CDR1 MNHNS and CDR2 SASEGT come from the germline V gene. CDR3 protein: CASSEGPGQGGSPLHF. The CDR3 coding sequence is TGTGCCAGCAGTGAAGGCCCGGGACAGGGGGGTTCACCCCTCCACTTT.

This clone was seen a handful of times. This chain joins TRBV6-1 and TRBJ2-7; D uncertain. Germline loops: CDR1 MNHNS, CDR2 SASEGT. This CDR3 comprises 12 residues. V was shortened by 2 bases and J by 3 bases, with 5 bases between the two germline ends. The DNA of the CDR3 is TGTGCCAGCAGTGAAAGACTCTACGAGCAGTACTTC. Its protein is CASSERLYEQYF.

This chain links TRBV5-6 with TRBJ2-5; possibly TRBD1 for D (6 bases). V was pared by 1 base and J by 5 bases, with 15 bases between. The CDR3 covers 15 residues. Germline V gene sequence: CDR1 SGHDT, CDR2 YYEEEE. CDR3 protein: CASSLLAGVSETQYF. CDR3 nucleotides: TGTGCCAGCAGCTTGTTGGCAGGGGTATCGGAGACCCAGTACTTC.

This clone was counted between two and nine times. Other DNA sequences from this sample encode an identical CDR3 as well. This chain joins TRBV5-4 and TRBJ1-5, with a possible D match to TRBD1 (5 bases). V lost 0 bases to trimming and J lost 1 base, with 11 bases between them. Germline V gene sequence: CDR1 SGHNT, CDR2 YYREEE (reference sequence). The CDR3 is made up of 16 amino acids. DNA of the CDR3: TGTGCCAGCAGCTTGGGAGGAAGGGGCAGCAATCAGCCCCAGCATTTT. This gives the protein CASSLGGRGSNQPQHF.

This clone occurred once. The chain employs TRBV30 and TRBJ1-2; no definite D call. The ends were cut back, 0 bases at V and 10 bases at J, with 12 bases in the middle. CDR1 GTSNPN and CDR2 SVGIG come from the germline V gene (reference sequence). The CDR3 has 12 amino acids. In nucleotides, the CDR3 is TGTGCCTGGAGTGTCGTCAGAATGGACTACACCTTC. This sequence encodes CAWSVVRMDYTF.

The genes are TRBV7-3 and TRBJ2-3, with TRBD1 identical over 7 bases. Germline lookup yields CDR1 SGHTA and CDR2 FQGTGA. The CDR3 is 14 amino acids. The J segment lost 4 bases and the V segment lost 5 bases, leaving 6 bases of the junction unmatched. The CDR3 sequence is CASSRTGWPDTQYF. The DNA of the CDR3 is TGTGCCAGCAGCCGGACAGGTTGGCCAGATACGCAGTATTTT.

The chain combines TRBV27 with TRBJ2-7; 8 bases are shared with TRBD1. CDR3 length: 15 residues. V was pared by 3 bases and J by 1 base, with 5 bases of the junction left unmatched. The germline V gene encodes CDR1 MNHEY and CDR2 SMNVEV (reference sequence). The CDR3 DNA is TGTGCCAGCAGTTTCGGACAGGGAATATCCTACGAGCAGTACTTC. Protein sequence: CASSFGQGISYEQYF.

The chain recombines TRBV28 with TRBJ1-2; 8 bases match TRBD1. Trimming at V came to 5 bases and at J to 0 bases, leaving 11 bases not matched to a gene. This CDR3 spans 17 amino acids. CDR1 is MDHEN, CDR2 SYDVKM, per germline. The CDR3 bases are TGTGCCAGCAGTCCCCAAACCAGACAGGGGTCTAACTATGGCTACACCTTC. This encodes CASSPQTRQGSNYGYTF.

The CDR3 bases are TGTGCCAGCAGTGAATGGGGGGTCGTCGATGAGCAGTTCTTC. It is translated as CASSEWGVVDEQFF. The V gene is TRBV6-1, the J gene TRBJ2-1; D is possibly TRBD2 (6 bases). Germline V gene data show CDR1 as MNHNS and CDR2 as SASEGT. The length of the CDR3 is 14 residues. Deletions cut 2 bases from V and 8 bases from J, with 13 bases between.

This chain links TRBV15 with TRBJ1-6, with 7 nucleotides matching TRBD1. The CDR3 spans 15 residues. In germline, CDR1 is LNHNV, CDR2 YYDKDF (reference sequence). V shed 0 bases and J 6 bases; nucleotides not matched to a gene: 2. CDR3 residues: CATSRDGQANSPLHF. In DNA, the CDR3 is TGTGCCACCAGCAGAGACGGACAGGCTAATTCACCCCTCCACTTT.

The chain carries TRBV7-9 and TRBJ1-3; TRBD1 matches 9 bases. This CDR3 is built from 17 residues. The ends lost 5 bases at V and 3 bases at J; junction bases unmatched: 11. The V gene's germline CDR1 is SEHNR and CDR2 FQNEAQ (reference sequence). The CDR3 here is CASSPNRGLLYGNTIYF. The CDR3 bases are TGTGCCAGCAGCCCAAACAGGGGGCTGTTATATGGAAACACCATATATTTT.

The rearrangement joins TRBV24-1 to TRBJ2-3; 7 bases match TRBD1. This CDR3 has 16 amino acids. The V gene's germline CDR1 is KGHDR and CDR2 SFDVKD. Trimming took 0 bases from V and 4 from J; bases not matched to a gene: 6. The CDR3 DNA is TGTGCCACCAGTGATTTGGGACAGGCCGGGCCAGATACGCAGTATTTT. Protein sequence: CATSDLGQAGPDTQYF.

CDR3 protein: CASSTGGASRTEAFF. CDR3 nucleotides: TGTGCCAGCAGTACAGGAGGGGCTTCCCGCACTGAAGCTTTCTTT. The chain employs TRBV28 and TRBJ1-1, with a tentative D call TRBD1 (5 bases). V shed 5 bases and J shed 4 bases, with 17 bases lying between them. This CDR3 has 15 residues. The germline V gene encodes CDR1 MDHEN and CDR2 SYDVKM.

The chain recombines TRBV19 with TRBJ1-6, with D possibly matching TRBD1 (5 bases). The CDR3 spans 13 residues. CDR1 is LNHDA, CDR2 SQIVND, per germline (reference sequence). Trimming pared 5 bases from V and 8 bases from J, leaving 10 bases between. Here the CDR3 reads CASSPTGDSPLHF. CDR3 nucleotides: TGTGCCAGTAGTCCTACAGGTGATTCACCCCTCCACTTT.

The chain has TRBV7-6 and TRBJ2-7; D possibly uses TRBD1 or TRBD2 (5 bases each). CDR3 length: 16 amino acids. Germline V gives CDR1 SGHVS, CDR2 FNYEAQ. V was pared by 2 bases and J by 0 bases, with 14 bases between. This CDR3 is CASSLSTGTRSYEQYF. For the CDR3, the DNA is TGTGCCAGCAGCTTATCAACGGGGACCCGCTCCTACGAGCAGTACTTC. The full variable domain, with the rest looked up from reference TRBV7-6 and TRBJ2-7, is GAGVSQSPRYKVTKRGQDVALRCDPISGHVSLYWYRQALGQGPEFLTYFNYEAQQDKSGLPNDRFSAERPEGSISTLTIQRTEQRDSAMYRCASSLSTGTRSYEQYFGPGTRLTVT.

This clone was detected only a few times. Here the CDR3 reads CASSLDTEAFF. Here the CDR3 DNA reads TGTGCCAGCAGCTTGGACACTGAAGCTTTCTTT. The chain carries TRBV5-4 and TRBJ1-1, with D hard to call. Germline-derived CDR1 and CDR2 are SGHNT and YYREEE (reference sequence). The CDR3 has 11 residues. V lost 0 bases and J 3 bases, leaving 0 bases between the germline ends.